A single sample is the source of the 10 T cell receptor beta chains below, sequenced in a study of CD8+CD57+ T cells in acquired aplastic anemia. The sequenced patients had an expansion of CD8+CD57+ cells seen by flow cytometry. Profiling of TCR beta VDJ combinations and CDR3 sequences used genomic DNA as template. TCRdb recomputed calls from the reads with MiXCR, one row per CDR3 protein. The data show around 500,000 distinct CDR3 sequences, with 25% to 40% seen just once and under 0.95% held by the top ten. What was sequenced was sorted CD4+, CD8+, or CD8+CD57+ T cells (not recorded which) from PBMCs. The origin of the receptors is a human donor with aplastic anemia.

In this sample, this clonotype turned up a few times. CDR3: CASSGGPRDTQYF. The CDR3 region has the DNA TGTGCCAGCAGCGGGGGCCCTCGGGATACGCAGTATTTT. V usage is TRBV7-2 and J usage is TRBJ2-3, with TRBD1 as a possible D gene (6 bases). CDR3 length equals 13 residues. The V gene lost 5 bases and the J gene lost 6 bases, with 12 bases spanning the gap. CDR1 and CDR2 from the germline V gene are SGHTA and FQGNSA.

The chain uses TRBV4-2 and TRBJ1-6; 8 nucleotides line up with TRBD1. CDR1 and CDR2 (germline): LGHNA, YNFKEQ. The CDR3 has 20 amino acids. J was trimmed by 2 bases and V by 1 base; bases with no gene match: 13. CDR3 loop: CASSQVQGAVGGPYNSPLHF. CDR3 nucleotide sequence: TGTGCCAGCAGCCAAGTCCAGGGGGCAGTGGGGGGGCCCTATAATTCACCCCTCCACTTT.

This clonotype was observed a handful of times. The chain couples TRBV2 to TRBJ2-2, with 8 bases lining up with TRBD2. The CDR3 sequence is 14 residues long. Germline V gene sequence: CDR1 SNHLY, CDR2 FYNNEI. Unmatched junction bases numbered 6, after V lost 6 bases and J lost 6 bases. Here the CDR3 reads CASRLAEGPGELFF. The CDR3 DNA sequence: TGTGCCAGCAGACTAGCGGAGGGCCCCGGGGAGCTGTTTTTT.

This clonotype was counted many times. At one boundary the junction diverges from the germline segment, which might be a read error. The chain couples TRBV29-1 to TRBJ2-3; TRBD2 agrees at 9 bases. This CDR3 is 11 amino acids long. Germline CDR1 is SQVTM and CDR2 is ANQGSEA. CDR3 residues: CSVNGAGGSRF. CDR3 DNA sequence: TGCAGCGTGAACGGAGCGGGGGGTTCGAGATTT.

This clonotype was seen more than once but under ten times. The rearrangement joins TRBV10-2 to TRBJ2-1; the D gene is possibly TRBD2 (6 bases). The V and J ends lost 5 bases and 6 bases respectively, with 17 bases between them. This CDR3 spans 15 amino acids. Germline V CDR1 and CDR2: WSHSY, SAAADI. DNA of the CDR3: TGCGCCAGCAGTATCCGCCCTGGGACTCCCAATGAGCAGTTCTTC. Its protein is CASSIRPGTPNEQFF.

This clonotype was detected ten times or more. This sequence joins TRBV20-1 and TRBJ2-7, with 11 bases lining up with TRBD2. This CDR3 is 14 amino acids long. Per germline, CDR1 DFQATT and CDR2 SNEGSKA (reference sequence). V shed 6 bases and J 0 bases; nucleotides not matched to a gene: 4. This chain's CDR3 is CSADSGRGSYEQYF. As DNA, the CDR3 is TGCAGTGCCGATAGCGGGAGGGGCTCCTACGAGCAGTACTTC.

The gene calls are TRBV5-1 and TRBJ2-3; D perhaps matches TRBD2 (6 bases). V lost 7 bases, J lost 5 bases, and 17 bases lay in between. CDR1 is SGHRS, CDR2 YFSETQ, per germline. The CDR3 runs to 14 residues. CDR3 in amino acids: CASSTSPGLDTQYF. The DNA for the CDR3 is TGCGCCAGCTCCACCTCCCCGGGACTAGATACGCAGTATTTT.

The rearrangement uses TRBV7-3 and TRBJ2-7; tentative D call: TRBD2 (6 bases). In germline, CDR1 is SGHTA, CDR2 FQGTGA. CDR3 length: 12 amino acids. V lost 11 bases to trimming and J lost 2 bases, with 13 bases between them. CDR3 residues: CAWSPGAYEQYF. CDR3 DNA sequence: TGTGCCTGGAGCCCGGGGGCCTACGAGCAGTACTTC.

This clonotype showed up many times. The CDR3 coding sequence is TGTGCCATCAGCGGCAAAGGTGGGAACACAGATACGCAGTATTTT. Its translation: CAISGKGGNTDTQYF. The J gene is TRBJ2-3, the V gene TRBV10-3; D ambiguous. Trimming shortened V by 6 bases and J by 2 bases, and 15 bases separated the two germline ends. The germline V gene has CDR1 ENHRY and CDR2 SYGVKD. This CDR3 comprises 15 residues.

This clonotype showed up just once. This chain links TRBV6-1 with TRBJ2-6; D gene unclear. CDR3 size: 14 residues. Trimming shortened V by 6 bases and J by 3 bases, and 9 bases separated the two germline ends. Germline V lookup: CDR1 MNHNS, CDR2 SASEGT. The CDR3: CASRLLVGANVLTF. The CDR3 bases are TGTGCCAGCAGACTTTTAGTTGGGGCCAACGTCCTGACTTTC.